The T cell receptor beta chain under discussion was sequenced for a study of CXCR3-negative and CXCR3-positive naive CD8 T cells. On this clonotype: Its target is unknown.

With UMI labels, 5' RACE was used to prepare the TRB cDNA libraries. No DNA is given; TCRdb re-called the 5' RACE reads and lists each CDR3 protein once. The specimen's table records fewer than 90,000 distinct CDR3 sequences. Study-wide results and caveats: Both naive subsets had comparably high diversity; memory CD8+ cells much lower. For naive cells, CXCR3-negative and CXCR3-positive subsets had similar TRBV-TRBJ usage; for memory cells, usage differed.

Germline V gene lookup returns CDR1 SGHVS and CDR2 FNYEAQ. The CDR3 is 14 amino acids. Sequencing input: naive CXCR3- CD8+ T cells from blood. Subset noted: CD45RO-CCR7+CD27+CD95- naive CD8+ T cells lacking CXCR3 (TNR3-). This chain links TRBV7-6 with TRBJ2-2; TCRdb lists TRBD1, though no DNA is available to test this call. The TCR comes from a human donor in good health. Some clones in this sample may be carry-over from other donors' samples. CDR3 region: CASSFRHSTGELFF.